The 18 T cell receptor beta chains reported below all come from one sample, sequenced in a study of cytomegalovirus exposure and HLA in healthy donors. It was with 60 Vbeta and 13 Jbeta primers that the PCR ran. Method: immunoSEQ multiplex PCR; TCRdb's copy keeps in-frame clones and lacks some. This sample has 95,000 to 150,000 clones; 15% occur once, and the top ten carry about 2%. The sequenced material came from PBMCs. Receptor source: a woman in her late teens or twenties in good health and CMV-seronegative.

This clone was counted a few times. V usage is TRBV6-6 and J usage is TRBJ2-7; TRBD2 might be the D (5 bases). Per germline, CDR1 MNHNY and CDR2 SVGAGI (reference sequence). V was clipped by 2 bases and J by 11 bases, with 13 bases between them. This CDR3 has 12 amino acids. CDR3 nucleotide sequence: TGTGCCAGCAGTTACCTGAGGGAAGGGAAGTACTTC. Protein: CASSYLREGKYF.

The chain uses TRBV27 and TRBJ1-5; TRBD1 might be the D (5 bases). Per germline, CDR1 MNHEY and CDR2 SMNVEV (reference sequence). V lost 7 bases and J lost 7, with 14 bases in between. The CDR3 loop spans 13 amino acids. The CDR3 bases are TGTGCCAGCATGTTGTTCCGGGGGCAGCCCCAGCATTTT. This sequence encodes CASMLFRGQPQHF.

The table lists this clone with a few counts. This sequence joins TRBV5-8 and TRBJ1-5; D is perhaps TRBD1 (5 bases). The CDR3 runs to 16 residues. V lost 0 bases and J 3 bases, leaving 13 bases between the germline ends. Looked up from germline, CDR1 is SGHTS and CDR2 is YDEGEE. In DNA form, the CDR3 reads TGTGCCAGCAGCTTGGGACAGAAGAGAACCAATCAGCCCCAGCATTTT. It translates to CASSLGQKRTNQPQHF.

This chain uses TRBV7-3 with TRBJ1-1, with a tentative D call TRBD1 (6 bases). Trimming stripped 4 bases from V and 3 bases from J, with 9 bases between. Germline V gene lookup returns CDR1 SGHTA and CDR2 FQGTGA. The length of the CDR3 is 13 residues. CDR3 in DNA: TGTGCCAGCAGCTGGGGGGGGCACACTGAAGCTTTCTTT. Protein sequence: CASSWGGHTEAFF.

The chain joins TRBV29-1 to TRBJ1-1; 7 bases align to TRBD1. The V and J ends lost 7 bases and 3 bases, in that order; junction bases with no gene match: 8. There are 13 residues in the CDR3. Germline V gives CDR1 SQVTM, CDR2 ANQGSEA. In DNA, the CDR3 is TGCAGCGCTAAAAGGGACAGCGACACTGAAGCTTTCTTT. This gives the protein CSAKRDSDTEAFF. Looking up the rest from reference TRBV29-1 and TRBJ1-1 gives the full variable domain: SAVISQKPSRDICQRGTSLTIQCQVDSQVTMMFWYRQQPGQSLTLIATANQGSEATYESGFVIDKFPISRPNLTFSTLTVSNMSPEDSSIYLCSAKRDSDTEAFFGQGTRLTVV.

The rearrangement uses TRBV5-1 and TRBJ2-3; TRBD2 might be the D (5 bases). The CDR3 sequence is 14 residues long. V dropped 7 bases and J dropped 6 bases, with 18 bases sitting between them. Germline loops: CDR1 SGHRS, CDR2 YFSETQ. The CDR3 bases are TGCGCCAGCTCACTCGGAGGAGTCCAGGATACGCAGTATTTT. Its translation: CASSLGGVQDTQYF.

This clone appeared a few times. V and J are TRBV5-1 and TRBJ2-7; D remains ambiguous. This CDR3 region has 14 residues. The germline CDR1 and CDR2 sequences are SGHRS and YFSETQ. V dropped 4 bases and J dropped 0 bases, with 11 bases sitting between them. The CDR3: CASSPKGVSYEQYF. The CDR3 nucleotides read TGCGCCAGCAGCCCTAAAGGAGTCTCCTACGAGCAGTACTTC.

The rearrangement uses TRBV4-3 and TRBJ1-4; 11 nucleotides agree with TRBD1. The junction had 3 bases not matched to a gene; V was cut back by 1 base and J by 8 bases. The CDR3 spans 15 residues. Germline-derived CDR1 and CDR2 are LGHNA and YSLEER. CDR3 in DNA: TGCGCCAGCAGCCAAGGGGGGACAGGGGGGGAAAAACTGTTTTTT. Protein: CASSQGGTGGEKLFF.

The chain employs TRBV6-6 and TRBJ1-1; 9 bases map to TRBD1. This CDR3 region has 14 residues. The V gene end was trimmed by 0 bases and the J gene end by 7 bases; junction bases not matched to a gene: 3. The germline V gene encodes CDR1 MNHNY and CDR2 SVGAGI (reference sequence). CDR3 sequence reads: CASSYSDRGIEAFF. The CDR3 DNA follows: TGTGCCAGCAGTTACTCTGACAGGGGGATTGAAGCTTTCTTT.

There are a few counts of this clone. The rearrangement links TRBV9 to TRBJ2-2, with D possibly TRBD2 on 5 matching bases. The CDR3 length is 14 residues. The V end lost 4 bases, the J end lost 7 bases, and 14 bases lay between the germline ends. CDR1 SGDLS and CDR2 YYNGEE come from the germline V gene. For the CDR3, the DNA is TGTGCCAGCAGCTTTTCCGGGGTGGGCGGGGAGCTGTTTTTT. Its translation is CASSFSGVGGELFF.

The chain employs TRBV4-1 and TRBJ1-6; a weak D match, TRBD1 (5 bases). The CDR3 runs 17 residues. Germline assignment: CDR1 MGHRA and CDR2 YSYEKL. With 1 base removed from V and 9 bases from J, the gap between germline ends came to 19 bases. This CDR3 reads CASSQGLTGPGSSPLHF. CDR3 sequence (DNA): TGCGCCAGCAGCCAAGGTCTAACAGGTCCCGGCAGTTCACCCCTCCACTTT.

This chain links TRBV28 with TRBJ2-7; a possible D gene is TRBD2 (6 bases). Germline V lookup: CDR1 MDHEN, CDR2 SYDVKM. V lost 5 bases to trimming and J lost 0 bases, with 11 bases between them. This CDR3 has 14 residues. CDR3 bases: TGTGCCAGCAGTCCCCGGGAGTCCTCCTACGAGCAGTACTTC. Its translation is CASSPRESSYEQYF.

The chain has TRBV29-1 and TRBJ2-5, with 8 bases matching TRBD1. Trimming at V came to 7 bases and at J to 5 bases, leaving 9 bases not matched to a gene. This CDR3 comprises 13 residues. CDR1 and CDR2 (germline): SQVTM, ANQGSEA. CDR3 loop: CSAESDRVETQYF. The DNA for the CDR3 is TGCAGCGCCGAATCGGACAGGGTGGAGACCCAGTACTTC.

With respect to this clone: One end of the junction fails to match germline, which may point to a read error. This chain uses TRBV25-1 with TRBJ2-7, with 10 bases matching TRBD2. Germline values: CDR1 MGHDK, CDR2 SYGVNS. The CDR3 has 16 amino acids. CDR3 sequence: CAGSSDLAGVGYEQYF. CDR3 nucleotide sequence: TGTGCCGGCAGCAGCGACCTAGCGGGAGTCGGGTACGAGCAGTACTTC.

This clone turned up a few times. The chain combines TRBV27 with TRBJ1-1; D might be TRBD1 (5 bases). The V end lost 2 bases, the J end lost 11 bases, and 15 bases lay between the germline ends. The CDR3 runs 13 residues. The germline CDR1 and CDR2 sequences are MNHEY and SMNVEV (reference sequence). Here the CDR3 DNA reads TGTGCCAGCAGTTTAGACGGCCCGCCAGGGGCTTTCTTT. Its protein product is CASSLDGPPGAFF.

This chain links TRBV18 with TRBJ2-7; a possible D gene is TRBD2 (5 bases). Trimming took 5 bases from V and 7 from J, leaving 9 bases between them. Per the germline V gene, CDR1 is KGHSH and CDR2 is LQKENI. The CDR3 runs to 11 residues. The CDR3 sequence: CASSKSGEQYF. The CDR3 nucleotides are TGTGCCAGCTCAAAGTCGGGAGAGCAGTACTTC.

This clone was counted only a few times. The chain carries TRBV7-2 and TRBJ1-1; no clear D gene. The germline gives CDR1 SGHTA, CDR2 FQGNSA. The CDR3 runs 15 residues. V was clipped by 1 base and J by 1 base, with 10 bases between them. The CDR3 DNA reads TGTGCCAGCAGCTTAGTCGGCAGGTCGAACACTGAAGCTTTCTTT. Its translation is CASSLVGRSNTEAFF.

This chain joins TRBV28 and TRBJ2-7, with 8 bases that match TRBD2. Germline trimming cut 7 bases from V and 1 base from J; bases unmatched to any gene: 6. CDR3 length: 14 residues. CDR1 is MDHEN and CDR2 is SYDVKM in the germline V gene. CDR3 nucleotide sequence: TGTGCCAGCATAAAGCCTAGCGGGTCCTACGAGCAGTACTTC. As protein: CASIKPSGSYEQYF. Variable domain in full (rest from reference TRBV28 and TRBJ2-7): DVKVTQSSRYLVKRTGEKVFLECVQDMDHENMFWYRQDPGLGLRLIYFSYDVKMKEKGDIPEGYSVSREKKERFSLILESASTNQTSMYLCASIKPSGSYEQYFGPGTRLTVT.